The next 7 T cell receptor beta chains were all read from a single sample in a study of T cell responses to AZD1222 COVID-19 vaccine. Assay: immunoSEQ multiplex PCR; the TCRdb copy retains only in-frame clones and omits some. This table holds 120,000 or so clones, about 88% found once. The material was peripheral blood, obtained on day 0 of AZD1222 vaccination. These receptors were collected from an adult in good health.

V usage is TRBV27 and J usage is TRBJ1-6; D not resolved. The CDR3 length is 14 residues. Trimming stripped 6 bases from V and 6 bases from J, with 12 bases between. The germline V gene has CDR1 MNHEY and CDR2 SMNVEV (reference sequence). The CDR3: CASSGDLVNSPLHF. The CDR3 nucleotides are TGTGCCAGCAGCGGGGATTTAGTTAATTCACCCCTCCACTTT.

V is TRBV6-4 and J is TRBJ1-6; TRBD1 matches 7 bases. J gave up 7 bases and V 8 bases, and 8 bases lay outside the gene matches. Per germline, CDR1 MRHNA and CDR2 SNTAGT. The CDR3 totals 14 residues. The chain's CDR3 is CASPAGTENSPLHF. As DNA, the CDR3 is TGTGCCAGCCCCGCGGGGACAGAGAATTCACCCCTCCACTTT.

V and J are TRBV4-3 and TRBJ1-2, with D maybe TRBD1 (5 bases). The CDR3 spans 13 residues. Germline V lookup: CDR1 LGHNA, CDR2 YSLEER. V was cut by 0 bases and J by 8 bases, with 10 bases left in between. CDR3 residues: CASSQDRVRGYTF. The DNA for the CDR3 is TGCGCCAGCAGCCAAGACAGGGTTCGAGGCTACACCTTC.

The rearrangement joins TRBV4-1 to TRBJ1-5; no clear D. Trimming took off 3 bases at V and 1 base at J, with 10 bases between the two ends. This CDR3 has 15 amino acids. Germline lookup yields CDR1 MGHRA and CDR2 YSYEKL. The CDR3 here is CASSHDYQSNQPQHF. The DNA for the CDR3 is TGCGCCAGCAGCCATGACTATCAGAGCAATCAGCCCCAGCATTTT.

The chain links TRBV7-9 to TRBJ2-1; tentative D call: TRBD1 (5 bases). V lost 5 bases to trimming and J lost 4 bases, with 15 bases between them. From germline, CDR1 is SEHNR and CDR2 FQNEAQ (reference sequence). The CDR3 is 15 amino acids. CDR3 sequence reads: CASSPDRLTYNEQFF. As DNA, the CDR3 is TGTGCCAGCAGCCCCGACAGACTGACGTACAATGAGCAGTTCTTC. Complete variable domain (other parts from reference TRBV7-9 and TRBJ2-1): DTGVSQNPRHKITKRGQNVTFRCDPISEHNRLYWYRQTLGQGPEFLTYFQNEAQLEKSRLLSDRFSAERPKGSFSTLEIQRTEQGDSAMYLCASSPDRLTYNEQFFGPGTRLTVL.

The chain links TRBV6-6 to TRBJ2-5, with 9 bases identical to TRBD1. V shed 1 base, J shed 4 bases, and the junction held 4 bases outside the gene matches. The CDR3 has 15 amino acids. The germline V gene encodes CDR1 MNHNY and CDR2 SVGAGI (reference sequence). In DNA form, the CDR3 reads TGTGCCAGCAGTTACTTGGACAGGGGTGGAGAGACCCAGTACTTC. This translates into CASSYLDRGGETQYF.

The V and J genes are TRBV7-2 and TRBJ2-3; D is perhaps TRBD2 (5 bases). The germline gives CDR1 SGHTA, CDR2 FQGNSA. V gave up 3 bases and J gave up 2 bases, with 12 bases separating them. The CDR3 is made up of 15 amino acids. CDR3 region: CASSFQWLATDTQYF. CDR3 DNA sequence: TGTGCCAGCAGCTTCCAGTGGCTAGCCACAGATACGCAGTATTTT.